This entry features one TCR beta chain sequence. Its target is not known. Second doses were pooled across both intervals (about 4 or about 12 weeks). Here immunoSEQ multiplex PCR was the method, and the copy in TCRdb shows in-frame clones only, minus some. The sample contains around 150,000 clones, roughly 90% of which appear only once. This entry belongs to a study of T cell responses to AZD1222 COVID-19 vaccine. Study-wide points: Nearly half of spike-specific TCRs reportedly go after variant regions that carry no mutations.

Trimming at V came to 3 bases and at J to 4 bases, leaving 5 bases not matched to a gene. The CDR3 totals 14 residues. Germline CDR1 is MNHEY and CDR2 is SMNVEV (reference sequence). This TCR came from an adult who received the AZD1222 COVID-19 vaccine. V gene TRBV27 combines with J gene TRBJ2-7; 8 nucleotides align to TRBD1. Material: peripheral blood, obtained 28 days after the second AZD1222 dose. The CDR3 loop is CASSLPRGLYEQYF. DNA for the CDR3: TGTGCCAGCAGTTTGCCCAGGGGGCTGTACGAGCAGTACTTC.